These 15 T cell receptor beta chains came from one sample sequenced in a study of lymphopenia after photon versus proton radiotherapy. Assay used: immunoSEQ multiplex PCR; TCRdb lists only in-frame clones, some missing. The data show about 68,000 clones, about nine tenths seen once. This specimen consisted of peripheral blood, obtained from a patient treated with photon-based radiotherapy. Every receptor here comes from a woman in her 70s with pancreatic cancer.

The genes are TRBV7-9 and TRBJ2-2; TRBD1 agrees at 10 bases. Losses at the gene ends were 5 bases for V and 6 bases for J; bases not matched to a gene: 15. Germline V gene data show CDR1 as SEHNR and CDR2 as FQNEAQ (reference sequence). The CDR3 consists of 18 residues. The chain's CDR3 is CASSAWSGTGEDPGELFF. The CDR3, as DNA: TGTGCCAGCAGCGCCTGGTCAGGGACAGGGGAAGATCCCGGGGAGCTGTTTTTT.

The rearrangement uses TRBV19 and TRBJ2-5; 7 nucleotides agree with TRBD1. Germline V CDR1 and CDR2: LNHDA, SQIVND (reference sequence). This CDR3 is built from 13 residues. V lost 5 bases to trimming and J lost 3 bases; unmatched junction nucleotides: 3. The CDR3 spells CASSVGQKETQYF. DNA for the CDR3: TGTGCCAGTAGTGTGGGACAGAAAGAGACCCAGTACTTC.

This chain connects TRBV28 to TRBJ2-7; the match to TRBD1 covers 10 bases. Germline V gene lookup returns CDR1 MDHEN and CDR2 SYDVKM. Losses at the gene ends were 6 bases for V and 0 bases for J; bases not matched to a gene: 11. The CDR3 loop spans 17 amino acids. In nucleotides, the CDR3 is TGTGCCAGCAGATCGACAGGGGGCGCGAGGAGCTCCTACGAGCAGTACTTC. This sequence encodes CASRSTGGARSSYEQYF.

This chain links TRBV5-5 with TRBJ2-5; maybe TRBD2 (6 bases). The CDR3 contains 16 residues. CDR1 SGHKS and CDR2 YYEKEE come from the germline V gene (reference sequence). With 0 bases removed from V and 1 base from J, the gap between germline ends came to 13 bases. CDR3 sequence (DNA): TGTGCCAGCAGCTTGGGGGCTCGGACTACCCAAGAGACCCAGTACTTC. The encoded protein is CASSLGARTTQETQYF.

This clone was observed a few times. CDR3 loop: CASSLGSTSNEQFF. The DNA for the CDR3 is TGCGCCAGCAGCTTGGGTAGCACCTCCAATGAGCAGTTCTTC. The V call is TRBV5-1, the J call TRBJ2-1; D not certain. CDR3 length: 14 residues. Trimming stripped 0 bases from V and 6 bases from J, with 10 bases between. The V gene's germline CDR1 is SGHRS and CDR2 YFSETQ. Drawing the rest from reference TRBV5-1 and TRBJ2-1, the complete variable domain is KAGVTQTPRYLIKTRGQQVTLSCSPISGHRSVSWYQQTPGQGLQFLFEYFSETQRNKGNFPGRFSGRQFSNSRSEMNVSTLELGDSALYLCASSLGSTSNEQFFGPGTRLTVL.

The rearrangement uses TRBV19 and TRBJ1-2; D perhaps matches TRBD1 (5 bases). The CDR3 is 13 amino acids. The ends were cut back, 5 bases at V and 4 bases at J, with 11 bases in the middle. CDR1 and CDR2 (germline): LNHDA, SQIVND (reference sequence). CDR3 coding DNA: TGTGCCAGTAGTCCCCCCGACAGCTATGGCTACACCTTC. It is translated as CASSPPDSYGYTF.

The chain couples TRBV4-1 to TRBJ1-3, with a weak D call TRBD1 (5 bases). The ends were cut back, 3 bases at V and 0 bases at J, with 12 bases in the middle. In germline, CDR1 is MGHRA, CDR2 YSYEKL. This CDR3 is built from 16 residues. In DNA form, the CDR3 reads TGCGCCAGCAGCCAGGTGCTGGGGCCCTCTGGAAACACCATATATTTT. It encodes CASSQVLGPSGNTIYF.

The CDR3 protein is CASSLSRSGNTIYF. The DNA of the CDR3 is TGTGCCAGCAGCTTAAGCAGATCTGGAAACACCATATATTTT. This sequence joins TRBV7-2 and TRBJ1-3; D is unclear. Germline-derived CDR1 and CDR2 are SGHTA and FQGNSA. This CDR3 spans 14 amino acids. Between the trimmed V and J ends, which lost 2 bases and 1 base, there was a span of 6 bases. Looking up the rest from reference TRBV7-2 and TRBJ1-3 gives the full variable domain: GAGVSQSPSNKVTEKGKDVELRCDPISGHTALYWYRQSLGQGLEFLIYFQGNSAPDKSGLPSDRFSAERTGGSVSTLTIQRTQQEDSAVYLCASSLSRSGNTIYFGEGSWLTVV.

The chain is built from TRBV18 and TRBJ2-7; D is perhaps TRBD2 (6 bases). V was cut by 6 bases and J by 1 base, with 13 bases left in between. Germline-derived CDR1 and CDR2 are KGHSH and LQKENI. CDR3 length: 14 residues. As DNA, the CDR3 is TGTGCCAGCTCGCGGACGGGAGCTTCCTACGAGCAGTACTTC. Translation: CASSRTGASYEQYF. Using reference TRBV18 and TRBJ2-7 for the parts outside the CDR3, the full variable domain is NAGVMQNPRHLVRRRGQEARLRCSPMKGHSHVYWYRQLPEEGLKFMVYLQKENIIDESGMPKERFSAEFPKEGPSILRIQQVVRGDSAAYFCASSRTGASYEQYFGPGTRLTVT.

CDR3 region: CASSIETYNEQFF. The CDR3, as DNA: TGTGCCAGTAGTATAGAGACATACAATGAGCAGTTCTTC. V gene TRBV19 combines with J gene TRBJ2-1, with no clear D. Trimming cost V 0 bases and J 4 bases, with 4 bases left between them. The germline CDR1 and CDR2 sequences are LNHDA and SQIVND (reference sequence). CDR3 length equals 13 residues.

CDR3 sequence: CASSIQGTNQPQHF. In DNA, the CDR3 is TGTGCCAGTAGTATACAGGGGACCAATCAGCCCCAGCATTTT. The chain links TRBV19 to TRBJ1-5; D may be TRBD1 (6 bases). CDR1 and CDR2 (germline): LNHDA, SQIVND (reference sequence). V lost 2 bases and J 3 bases, leaving 8 bases between the germline ends. The CDR3 loop spans 14 amino acids.

This clone was found once. This sequence joins TRBV25-1 and TRBJ2-7, with D possibly being TRBD1 (6 bases). Germline values: CDR1 MGHDK, CDR2 SYGVNS. The V end lost 2 bases, the J end lost 3 bases, and 8 bases lay between the germline ends. CDR3 length: 13 residues. CDR3 region: CASSETGFYEQYF. The CDR3 region has the DNA TGTGCCAGCAGTGAAACAGGGTTCTACGAGCAGTACTTC.

The J gene is TRBJ2-1, the V gene TRBV6-6; the D is unclear. V dropped 5 bases and J dropped 8 bases, with 7 bases sitting between them. Germline values: CDR1 MNHNY, CDR2 SVGAGI (reference sequence). The CDR3 spans 11 residues. CDR3 amino acids: CASSRLDEQFF. The CDR3 nucleotides read TGTGCCAGCAGTCGCCTTGATGAGCAGTTCTTC.

V is TRBV7-3 and J is TRBJ1-5; D uncertain. The CDR3 length is 13 residues. Trimming stripped 2 bases from V and 4 bases from J, with 6 bases between. In germline, CDR1 is SGHTA, CDR2 FQGTGA. CDR3 sequence (DNA): TGTGCCAGCAGCTTAGGGCAAAATCAGCCCCAGCATTTT. Translation: CASSLGQNQPQHF.

The chain has TRBV7-8 and TRBJ2-2, with 10 bases identical to TRBD2. With V trimmed by 5 bases and J by 1 base, 4 bases remained unmatched. Looked up from germline, CDR1 is SGHVS and CDR2 is FQNEAQ. CDR3 length equals 16 residues. CDR3 amino acids: CASSPRTSGNTGELFF. The CDR3 DNA reads as TGTGCCAGCAGCCCCCGGACTAGCGGGAACACCGGGGAGCTGTTTTTT.